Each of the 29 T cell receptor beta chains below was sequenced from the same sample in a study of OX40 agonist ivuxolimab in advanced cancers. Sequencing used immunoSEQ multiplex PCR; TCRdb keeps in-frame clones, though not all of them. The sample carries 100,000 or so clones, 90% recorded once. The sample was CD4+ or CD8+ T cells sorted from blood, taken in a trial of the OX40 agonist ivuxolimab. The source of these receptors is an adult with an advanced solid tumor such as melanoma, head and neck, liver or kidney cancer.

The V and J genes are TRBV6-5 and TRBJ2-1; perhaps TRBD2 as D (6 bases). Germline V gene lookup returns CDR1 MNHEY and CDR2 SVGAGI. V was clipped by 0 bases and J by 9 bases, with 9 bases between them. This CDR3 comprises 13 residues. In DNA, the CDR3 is TGTGCCAGCAGTTACTCGGGGGGTGCTGAGCAGTTCTTC. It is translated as CASSYSGGAEQFF.

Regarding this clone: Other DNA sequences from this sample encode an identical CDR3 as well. The DNA for the CDR3 is TGTGCCAGCAGCGTAGGGCTAGCGCCAACCTACGAGCAGTACTTC. Translating it yields CASSVGLAPTYEQYF. The chain combines TRBV9 with TRBJ2-7, with a possible D match to TRBD2 (6 bases). There are 15 residues in the CDR3. V lost 0 bases to trimming and J lost 2 bases, with 12 bases between them. CDR1 SGDLS and CDR2 YYNGEE come from the germline V gene.

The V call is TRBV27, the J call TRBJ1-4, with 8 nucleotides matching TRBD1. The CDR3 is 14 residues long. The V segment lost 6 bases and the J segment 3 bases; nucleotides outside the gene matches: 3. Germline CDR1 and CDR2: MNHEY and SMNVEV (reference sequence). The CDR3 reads CASRGTGPNEKLFF. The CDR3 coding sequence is TGTGCCAGCAGGGGGACAGGCCCTAATGAAAAACTGTTTTTT.

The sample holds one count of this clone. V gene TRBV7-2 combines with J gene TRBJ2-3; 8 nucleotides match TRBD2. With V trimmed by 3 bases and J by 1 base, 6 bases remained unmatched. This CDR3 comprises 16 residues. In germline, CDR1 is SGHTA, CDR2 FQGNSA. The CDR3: CASSFTSGTGTDTQYF. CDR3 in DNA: TGTGCCAGCAGCTTCACTAGCGGAACTGGCACAGATACGCAGTATTTT. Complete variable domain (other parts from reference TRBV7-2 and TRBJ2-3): GAGVSQSPSNKVTEKGKDVELRCDPISGHTALYWYRQSLGQGLEFLIYFQGNSAPDKSGLPSDRFSAERTGGSVSTLTIQRTQQEDSAVYLCASSFTSGTGTDTQYFGPGTRLTVL.

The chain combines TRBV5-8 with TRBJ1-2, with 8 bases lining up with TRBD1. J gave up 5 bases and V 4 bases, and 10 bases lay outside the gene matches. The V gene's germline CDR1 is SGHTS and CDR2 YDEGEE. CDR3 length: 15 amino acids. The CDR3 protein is CASSGGQGEIYGYTF. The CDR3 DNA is TGTGCCAGCAGCGGCGGACAGGGAGAGATTTATGGCTACACCTTC.

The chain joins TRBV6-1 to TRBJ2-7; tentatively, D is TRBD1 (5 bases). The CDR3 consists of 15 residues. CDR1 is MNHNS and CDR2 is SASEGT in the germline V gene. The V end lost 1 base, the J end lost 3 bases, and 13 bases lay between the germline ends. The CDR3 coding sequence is TGTGCCAGCAGTGAAGTTAGGGGTCGAGGCTACGAGCAGTACTTC. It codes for CASSEVRGRGYEQYF.

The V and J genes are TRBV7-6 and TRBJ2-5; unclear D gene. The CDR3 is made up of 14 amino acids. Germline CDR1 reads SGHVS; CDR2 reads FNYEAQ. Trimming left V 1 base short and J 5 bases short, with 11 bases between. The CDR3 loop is CASSLGAGAETQYF. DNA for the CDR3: TGTGCCAGCAGCTTAGGTGCAGGAGCGGAGACCCAGTACTTC.

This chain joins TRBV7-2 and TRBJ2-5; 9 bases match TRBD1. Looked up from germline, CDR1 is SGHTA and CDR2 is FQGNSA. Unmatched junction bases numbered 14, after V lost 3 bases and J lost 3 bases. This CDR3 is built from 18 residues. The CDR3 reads CASSFNLALGTGKETQYF. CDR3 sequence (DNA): TGTGCCAGCAGCTTTAACTTGGCCCTGGGGACAGGGAAAGAGACCCAGTACTTC.

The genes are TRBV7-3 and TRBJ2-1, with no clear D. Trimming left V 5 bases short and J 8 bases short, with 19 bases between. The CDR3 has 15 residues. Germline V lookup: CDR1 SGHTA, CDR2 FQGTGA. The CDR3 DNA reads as TGTGCCAGCAGCCGGAGTGCGGTGGAAGGTGATGAGCAGTTCTTC. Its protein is CASSRSAVEGDEQFF.

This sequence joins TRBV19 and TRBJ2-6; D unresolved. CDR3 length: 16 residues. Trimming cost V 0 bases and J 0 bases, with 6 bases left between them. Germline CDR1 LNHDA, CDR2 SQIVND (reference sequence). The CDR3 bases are TGTGCCAGTAGTATAGACCCGATCTCTGGGGCCAACGTCCTGACTTTC. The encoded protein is CASSIDPISGANVLTF. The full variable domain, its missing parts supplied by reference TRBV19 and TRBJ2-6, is DGGITQSPKYLFRKEGQNVTLSCEQNLNHDAMYWYRQDPGQGLRLIYYSQIVNDFQKGDIAEGYSVSREKKESFPLTVTSAQKNPTAFYLCASSIDPISGANVLTFGAGSRLTVL.

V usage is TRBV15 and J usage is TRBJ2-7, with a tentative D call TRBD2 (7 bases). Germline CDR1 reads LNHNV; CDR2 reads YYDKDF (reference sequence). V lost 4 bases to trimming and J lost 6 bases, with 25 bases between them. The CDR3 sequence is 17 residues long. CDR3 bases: TGTGCCACCAGCAAGTATAGGGGGGCGGGAGTTCGGGTCGAGCAGTACTTC. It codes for CATSKYRGAGVRVEQYF. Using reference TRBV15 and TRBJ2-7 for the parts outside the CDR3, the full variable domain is DAMVIQNPRYQVTQFGKPVTLSCSQTLNHNVMYWYQQKSSQAPKLLFHYYDKDFNNEADTPDNFQSRRPNTSFCFLDIRSPGLGDTAMYLCATSKYRGAGVRVEQYFGPGTRLTVT.

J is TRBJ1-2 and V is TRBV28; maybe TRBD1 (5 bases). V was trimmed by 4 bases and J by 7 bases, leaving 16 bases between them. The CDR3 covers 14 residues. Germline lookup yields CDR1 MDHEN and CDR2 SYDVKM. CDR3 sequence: CASSSRKDIGGYTF. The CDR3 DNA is TGTGCCAGCAGTTCCCGAAAGGACATCGGTGGCTACACCTTC.

The CDR3 reads CASNWYETQYF. DNA of the CDR3: TGTGCCAGCAATTGGTATGAGACCCAGTACTTC. The genes are TRBV6-1 and TRBJ2-5; D unclear. Germline V gene data show CDR1 as MNHNS and CDR2 as SASEGT. The CDR3 consists of 11 residues. Trimming cost V 7 bases and J 5 bases, with 8 bases left between them.

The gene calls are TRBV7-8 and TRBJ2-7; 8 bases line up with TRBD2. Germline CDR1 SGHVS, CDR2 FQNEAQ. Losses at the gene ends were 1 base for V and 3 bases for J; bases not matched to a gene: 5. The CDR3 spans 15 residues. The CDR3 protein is CASSLGGGRNYEQYF. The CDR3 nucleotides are TGTGCCAGCAGCTTAGGCGGGGGGCGGAACTACGAGCAGTACTTC.

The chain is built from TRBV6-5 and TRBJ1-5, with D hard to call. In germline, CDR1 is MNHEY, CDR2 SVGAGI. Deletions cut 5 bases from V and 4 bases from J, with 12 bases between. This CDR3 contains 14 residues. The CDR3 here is CASSPRPTNQPQHF. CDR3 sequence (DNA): TGTGCCAGCAGTCCAAGGCCGACTAATCAGCCCCAGCATTTT.

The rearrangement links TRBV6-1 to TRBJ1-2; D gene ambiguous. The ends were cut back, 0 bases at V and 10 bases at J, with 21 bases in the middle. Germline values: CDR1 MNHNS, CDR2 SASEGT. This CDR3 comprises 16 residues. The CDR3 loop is CASSEATGKIFKTYTF. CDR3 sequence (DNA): TGTGCCAGCAGTGAAGCGACGGGGAAGATCTTCAAGACCTACACCTTC.

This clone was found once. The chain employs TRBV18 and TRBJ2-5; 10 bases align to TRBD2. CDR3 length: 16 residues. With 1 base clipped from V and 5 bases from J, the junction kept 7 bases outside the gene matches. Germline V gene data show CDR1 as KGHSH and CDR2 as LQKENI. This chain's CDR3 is CASSPQSSGSMETQYF. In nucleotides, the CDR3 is TGTGCCAGCTCACCACAGTCTAGCGGGAGTATGGAGACCCAGTACTTC.

This chain's CDR3 is CASSPGTSREQYF. The DNA of the CDR3 is TGTGCCAGCTCACCAGGGACTAGCCGGGAGCAGTACTTC. The chain combines TRBV18 with TRBJ2-7, with 9 bases aligning to TRBD2. The CDR3 loop spans 13 amino acids. The V gene end was trimmed by 2 bases and the J gene end by 7 bases; junction bases not matched to a gene: 3. The V gene's germline CDR1 is KGHSH and CDR2 LQKENI. Full variable domain (outside the CDR3, taken from reference TRBV18 and TRBJ2-7): NAGVMQNPRHLVRRRGQEARLRCSPMKGHSHVYWYRQLPEEGLKFMVYLQKENIIDESGMPKERFSAEFPKEGPSILRIQQVVRGDSAAYFCASSPGTSREQYFGPGTRLTVT.

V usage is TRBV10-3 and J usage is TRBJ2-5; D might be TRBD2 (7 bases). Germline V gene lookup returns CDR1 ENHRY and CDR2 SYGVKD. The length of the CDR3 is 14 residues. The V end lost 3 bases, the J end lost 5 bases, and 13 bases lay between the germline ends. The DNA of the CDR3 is TGTGCCATCAGTGATGGGGGGGCGCGGGAGACCCAGTACTTC. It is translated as CAISDGGARETQYF.

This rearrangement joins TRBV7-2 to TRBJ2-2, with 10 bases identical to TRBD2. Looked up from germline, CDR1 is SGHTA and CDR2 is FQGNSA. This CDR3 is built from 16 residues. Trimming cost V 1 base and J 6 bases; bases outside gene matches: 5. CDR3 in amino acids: CASSLGSGRAPGELFF. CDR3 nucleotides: TGTGCCAGCAGCTTAGGAAGCGGGAGGGCCCCCGGGGAGCTGTTTTTT.

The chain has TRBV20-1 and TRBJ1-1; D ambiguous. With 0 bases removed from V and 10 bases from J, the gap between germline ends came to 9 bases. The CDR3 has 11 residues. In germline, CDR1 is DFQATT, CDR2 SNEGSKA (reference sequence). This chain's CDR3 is CSARDRFLAFF. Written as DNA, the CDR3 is TGCAGTGCTAGAGACCGTTTCTTAGCTTTCTTT.

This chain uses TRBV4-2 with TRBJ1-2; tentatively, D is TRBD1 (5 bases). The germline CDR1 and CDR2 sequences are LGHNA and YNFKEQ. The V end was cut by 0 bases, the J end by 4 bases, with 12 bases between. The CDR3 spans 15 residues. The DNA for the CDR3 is TGTGCCAGCAGCCAAGATGGGGAGGGGCGCTATGGCTACACCTTC. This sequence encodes CASSQDGEGRYGYTF.

The chain's CDR3 is CASSFSRGSPGETQYF. The CDR3 DNA follows: TGTGCCAGCAGCTTCTCCCGCGGGTCTCCGGGAGAGACCCAGTACTTC. This chain uses TRBV7-6 with TRBJ2-5; D is perhaps TRBD2 (5 bases). V was trimmed by 3 bases and J by 4 bases, leaving 18 bases between them. The CDR3 has 16 residues. Germline values: CDR1 SGHVS, CDR2 FNYEAQ.

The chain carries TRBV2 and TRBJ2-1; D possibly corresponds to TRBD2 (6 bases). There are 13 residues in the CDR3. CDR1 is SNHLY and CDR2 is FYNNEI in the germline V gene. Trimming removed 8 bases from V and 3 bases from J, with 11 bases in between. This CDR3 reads CASWRESYNEQFF. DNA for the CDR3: TGTGCCAGCTGGAGGGAAAGCTACAATGAGCAGTTCTTC.

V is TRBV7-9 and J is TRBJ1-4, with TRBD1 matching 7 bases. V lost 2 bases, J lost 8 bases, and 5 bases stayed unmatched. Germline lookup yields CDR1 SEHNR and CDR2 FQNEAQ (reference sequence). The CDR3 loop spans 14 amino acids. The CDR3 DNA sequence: TGTGCCAGCAGCTTATACCAGGGGGACGAAAAACTGTTTTTT. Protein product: CASSLYQGDEKLFF.

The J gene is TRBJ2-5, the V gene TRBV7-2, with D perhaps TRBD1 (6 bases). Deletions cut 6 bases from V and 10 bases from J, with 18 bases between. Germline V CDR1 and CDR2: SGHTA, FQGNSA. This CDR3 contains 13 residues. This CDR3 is CASSYLQGLDQYF. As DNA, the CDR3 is TGTGCCAGCAGTTATCTCCAGGGGTTGGACCAGTACTTC.

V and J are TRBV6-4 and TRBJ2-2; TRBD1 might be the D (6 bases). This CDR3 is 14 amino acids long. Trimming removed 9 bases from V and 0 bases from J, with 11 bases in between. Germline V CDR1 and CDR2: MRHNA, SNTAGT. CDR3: CARYRDSNTGELFF. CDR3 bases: TGTGCCAGGTACAGGGATTCGAACACCGGGGAGCTGTTTTTT.

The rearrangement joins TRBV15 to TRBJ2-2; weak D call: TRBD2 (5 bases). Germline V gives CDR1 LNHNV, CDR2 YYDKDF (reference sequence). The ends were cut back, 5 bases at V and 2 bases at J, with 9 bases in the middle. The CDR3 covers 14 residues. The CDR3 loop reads CATSGRLNTGELFF. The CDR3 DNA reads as TGTGCCACCAGCGGACGACTAAACACCGGGGAGCTGTTTTTT.

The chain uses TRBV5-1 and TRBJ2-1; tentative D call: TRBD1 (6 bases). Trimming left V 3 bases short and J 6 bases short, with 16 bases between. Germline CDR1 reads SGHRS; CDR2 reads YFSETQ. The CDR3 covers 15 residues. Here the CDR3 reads CASSSEGTPLNEQFF. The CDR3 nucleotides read TGCGCCAGCAGCTCGGAAGGGACACCTCTCAATGAGCAGTTCTTC.